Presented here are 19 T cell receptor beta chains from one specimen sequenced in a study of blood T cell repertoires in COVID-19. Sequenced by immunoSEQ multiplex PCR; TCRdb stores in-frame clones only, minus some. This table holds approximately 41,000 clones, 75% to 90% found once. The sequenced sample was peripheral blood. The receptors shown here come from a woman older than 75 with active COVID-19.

Written as DNA, the CDR3 is TGTGCCAGCAGTTTTACAGGGACGAGCAATCAGCCCCAGCATTTT. This codes for CASSFTGTSNQPQHF. The chain joins TRBV27 to TRBJ1-5, with D tentatively TRBD1 (6 bases). Per the germline V gene, CDR1 is MNHEY and CDR2 is SMNVEV (reference sequence). The CDR3 has 15 residues. V was clipped by 3 bases and J by 1 base, with 10 bases between them.

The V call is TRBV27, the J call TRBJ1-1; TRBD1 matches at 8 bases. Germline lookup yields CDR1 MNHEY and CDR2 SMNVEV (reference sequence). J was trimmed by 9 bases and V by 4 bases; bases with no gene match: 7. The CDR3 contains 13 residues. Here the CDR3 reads CASSSSWTGQAFF. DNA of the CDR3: TGTGCCAGCAGTTCCTCCTGGACAGGGCAAGCTTTCTTT.

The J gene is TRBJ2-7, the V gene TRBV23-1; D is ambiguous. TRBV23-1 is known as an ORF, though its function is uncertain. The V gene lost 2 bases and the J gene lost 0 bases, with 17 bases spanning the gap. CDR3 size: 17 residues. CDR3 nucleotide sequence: TGCGCCAGCAGTCAAGGAGTTTGGCAGTCCTTCTCCTACGAGCAGTACTTC. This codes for CASSQGVWQSFSYEQYF.

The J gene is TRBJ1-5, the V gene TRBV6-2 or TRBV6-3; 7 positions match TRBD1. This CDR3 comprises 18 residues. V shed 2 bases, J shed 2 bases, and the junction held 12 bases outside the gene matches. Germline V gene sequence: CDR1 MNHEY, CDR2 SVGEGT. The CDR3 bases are TGTGCCAGCAGTTACACAAATTACGGGACAGTAGGCAATCAGCCCCAGCATTTT. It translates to CASSYTNYGTVGNQPQHF.

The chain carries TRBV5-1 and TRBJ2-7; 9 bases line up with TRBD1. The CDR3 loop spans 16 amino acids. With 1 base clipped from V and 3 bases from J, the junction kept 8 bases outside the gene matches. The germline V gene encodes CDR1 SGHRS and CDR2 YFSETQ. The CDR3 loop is CASSLNPMTGGYEQYF. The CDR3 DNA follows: TGCGCCAGCAGCTTGAACCCCATGACAGGGGGCTACGAGCAGTACTTC.

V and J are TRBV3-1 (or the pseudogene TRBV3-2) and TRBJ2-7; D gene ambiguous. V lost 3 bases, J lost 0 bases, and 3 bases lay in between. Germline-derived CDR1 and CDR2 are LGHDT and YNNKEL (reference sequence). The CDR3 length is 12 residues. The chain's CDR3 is CASSHLSYEQYF. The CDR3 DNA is TGTGCCAGCAGCCACCTCTCCTACGAGCAGTACTTC.

CDR3 DNA: TGTGCCACACACGACAGACCCTATGGCTACACCTTC. As protein: CATHDRPYGYTF. V and J are TRBV19 and TRBJ1-2; a possible D gene is TRBD1 (5 bases). CDR3 length: 12 amino acids. Germline V CDR1 and CDR2: LNHDA, SQIVND (reference sequence). Trimming took 10 bases from V and 4 from J, leaving 13 bases between them.

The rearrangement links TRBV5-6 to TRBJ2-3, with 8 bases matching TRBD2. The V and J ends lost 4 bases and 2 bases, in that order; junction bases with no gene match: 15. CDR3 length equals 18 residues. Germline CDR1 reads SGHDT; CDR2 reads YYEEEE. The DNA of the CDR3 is TGTGCCAGCAGCGCAGCGCGGATTGCGGGGGGTAACACAGATACGCAGTATTTT. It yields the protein CASSAARIAGGNTDTQYF.

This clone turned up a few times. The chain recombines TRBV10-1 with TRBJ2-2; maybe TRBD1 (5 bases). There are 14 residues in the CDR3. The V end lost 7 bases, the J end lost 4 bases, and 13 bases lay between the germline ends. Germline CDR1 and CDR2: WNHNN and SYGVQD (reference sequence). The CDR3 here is CASTNQGGTGELFF. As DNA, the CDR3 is TGCGCCAGCACTAACCAGGGTGGCACCGGGGAGCTGTTTTTT.

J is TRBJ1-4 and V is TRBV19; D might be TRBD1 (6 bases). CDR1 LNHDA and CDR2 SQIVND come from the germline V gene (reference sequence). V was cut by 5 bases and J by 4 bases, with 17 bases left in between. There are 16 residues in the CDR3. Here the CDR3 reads CASSPTPGTINEKLFF. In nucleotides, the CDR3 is TGTGCCAGTAGTCCGACACCCGGGACAATTAATGAAAAACTGTTTTTT.

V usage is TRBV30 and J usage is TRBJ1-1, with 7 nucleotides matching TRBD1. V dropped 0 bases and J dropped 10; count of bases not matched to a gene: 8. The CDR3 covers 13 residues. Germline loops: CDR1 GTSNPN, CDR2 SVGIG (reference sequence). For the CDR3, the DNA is TGTGCCTGGAGTGTTGAAAGGGGGCAGGTAGCTTTCTTT. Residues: CAWSVERGQVAFF.

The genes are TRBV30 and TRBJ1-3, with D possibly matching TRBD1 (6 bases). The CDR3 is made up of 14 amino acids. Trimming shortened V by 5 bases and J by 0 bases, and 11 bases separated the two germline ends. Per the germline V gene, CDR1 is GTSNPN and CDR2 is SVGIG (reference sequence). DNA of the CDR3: TGTGCCTGGTCCCTGACAGGCTCTGGAAACACCATATATTTT. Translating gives CAWSLTGSGNTIYF.

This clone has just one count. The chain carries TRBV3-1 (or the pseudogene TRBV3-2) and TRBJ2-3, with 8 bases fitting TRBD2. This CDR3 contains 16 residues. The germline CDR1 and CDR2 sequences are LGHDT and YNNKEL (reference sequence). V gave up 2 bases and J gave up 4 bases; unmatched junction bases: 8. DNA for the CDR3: TGTGCCAGCAGCCAACGGTTGCGGGGGGCGTCAGATACGCAGTATTTT. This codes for CASSQRLRGASDTQYF.

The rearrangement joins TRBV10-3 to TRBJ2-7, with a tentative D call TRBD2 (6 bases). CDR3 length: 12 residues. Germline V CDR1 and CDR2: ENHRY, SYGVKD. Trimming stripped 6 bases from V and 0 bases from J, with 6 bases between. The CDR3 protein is CAIRGGSYEQYF. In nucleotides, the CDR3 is TGTGCCATCAGGGGGGGCTCCTACGAGCAGTACTTC.

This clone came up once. For the CDR3, the DNA is TGTGCCAGCAGCTACGGGACTAATTACAATGAGCAGTTCTTC. This codes for CASSYGTNYNEQFF. This chain uses TRBV11-3 with TRBJ2-1; 7 bases agree with TRBD2. This CDR3 region has 14 residues. The junction had 4 bases not matched to a gene; V was cut back by 4 bases and J by 4 bases. Germline V gene lookup returns CDR1 SGHNT and CDR2 YENEEA. The whole variable domain, remainder taken from reference TRBV11-3 and TRBJ2-1, is EAGVVQSPRYKIIEKKQPVAFWCNPISGHNTLYWYLQNLGQGPELLIRYENEEAVDDSQLPKDRFSAERLKGVDSTLKIQPAELGDSAVYLCASSYGTNYNEQFFGPGTRLTVL.

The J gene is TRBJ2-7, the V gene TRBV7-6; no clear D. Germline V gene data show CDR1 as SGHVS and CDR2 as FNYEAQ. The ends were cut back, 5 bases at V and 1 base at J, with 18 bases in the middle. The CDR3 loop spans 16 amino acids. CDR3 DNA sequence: TGTGCCAGCAGCGCGGCTGAGAAAACTTTTTCCTACGAGCAGTACTTC. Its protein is CASSAAEKTFSYEQYF.

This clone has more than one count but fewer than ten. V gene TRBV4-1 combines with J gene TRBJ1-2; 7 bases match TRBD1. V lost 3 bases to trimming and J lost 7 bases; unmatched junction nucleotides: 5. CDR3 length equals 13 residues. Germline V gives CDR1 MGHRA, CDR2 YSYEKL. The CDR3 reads CASSQAGGTGYTF. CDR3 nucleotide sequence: TGCGCCAGCAGCCAGGCAGGGGGGACTGGCTACACCTTC.

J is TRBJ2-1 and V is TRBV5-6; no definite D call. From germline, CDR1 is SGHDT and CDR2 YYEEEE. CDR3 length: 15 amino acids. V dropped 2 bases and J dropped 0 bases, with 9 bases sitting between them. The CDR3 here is CASSFRTISYNEQFF. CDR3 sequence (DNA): TGTGCCAGCAGCTTTAGAACCATCTCCTACAATGAGCAGTTCTTC.

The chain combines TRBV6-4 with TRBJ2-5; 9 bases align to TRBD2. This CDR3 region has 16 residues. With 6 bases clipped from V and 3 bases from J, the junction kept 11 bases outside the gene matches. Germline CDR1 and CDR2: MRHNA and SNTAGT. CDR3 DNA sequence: TGTGCCAGCAGAGAGGGGCAGCGGGGGGTGGAAGAGACCCAGTACTTC. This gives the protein CASREGQRGVEETQYF.